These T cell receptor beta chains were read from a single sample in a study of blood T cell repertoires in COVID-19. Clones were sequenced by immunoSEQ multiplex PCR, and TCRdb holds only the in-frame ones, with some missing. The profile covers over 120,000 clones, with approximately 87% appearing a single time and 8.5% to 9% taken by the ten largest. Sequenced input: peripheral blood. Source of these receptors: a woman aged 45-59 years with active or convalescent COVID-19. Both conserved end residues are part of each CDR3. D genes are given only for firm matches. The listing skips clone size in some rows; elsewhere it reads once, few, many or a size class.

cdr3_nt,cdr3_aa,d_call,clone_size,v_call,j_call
TGTGCCAGCAGTTCTTCAGGAAGTCTGCTCTATGGCTACACCTTC,CASSSSGSLLYGYTF,.,.,TRBV6-5,TRBJ1-2
TGTGCCAGCAGGGCGGGACAGGCTGGAAACACCATATATTTT,CASRAGQAGNTIYF,TRBD1,.,TRBV6-6,TRBJ1-3
TGTGCCAGCAGCGCCATTCAGGGGGCGGCAGCTTTCTTT,CASSAIQGAAAFF,TRBD1,.,TRBV9,TRBJ1-1
TGTGCCAGCAGTTTACGTGCCGGGACAGGGGGTGCAGATACGCAGTATTTT,CASSLRAGTGGADTQYF,TRBD1,once,TRBV27,TRBJ2-3
TGTGCCAGCAGTTTTGACAGACGTTTGACCCAGTACTTC,CASSFDRRLTQYF,.,.,TRBV6-5,TRBJ2-5
TGTGCCAGCAGCCAAACAGGCCGGACATCATACAATGAGCAGTTCTTC,CASSQTGRTSYNEQFF,.,.,TRBV3-1/TRBV3-2,TRBJ2-1
TGCGCCAGCAGCTTGGATCCCGCGGTGAACACTGAAGCTTTCTTT,CASSLDPAVNTEAFF,.,.,TRBV5-1,TRBJ1-1
TGTGCCAGCAGCTTAGCGCCGGGGGACACCATATATTTT,CASSLAPGDTIYF,.,.,TRBV7-2,TRBJ1-3
TGTGCCAGCAGCCGACCCGGGAACTACGAGCAGTACTTC,CASSRPGNYEQYF,.,.,TRBV14,TRBJ2-7
TGTGCCAGCAGCAGGACAGGGAGAGAGACCCAGTACTTC,CASSRTGRETQYF,TRBD1,.,TRBV11-2,TRBJ2-5
TGCGCCAGCAGCCTCGAAACAGGGGCGGCCGGGGAGCTGTTTTTT,CASSLETGAAGELFF,TRBD1,.,TRBV4-1,TRBJ2-2
TGTGCCAGCAGCAAAGTATCCAGGGTTACCCCCTGCCATGAAAAACTGTTTTTT,CASSKVSRVTPCHEKLFF,.,.,TRBV21-1,TRBJ1-4
TGTGCCTGGAGAACAGGGATATCCGGAAACACCATATATTTT,CAWRTGISGNTIYF,.,.,TRBV30,TRBJ1-3
TGTGCCAGCAGCCAAGGAGACGAGCAGTACTTC,CASSQGDEQYF,.,once,TRBV3-1/TRBV3-2,TRBJ2-7
TGTGCCAGCAGCCCCTCTTTAGCGGGGTATAACGAGCAGTACTTC,CASSPSLAGYNEQYF,TRBD2,.,TRBV7-2,TRBJ2-7
TGTGCCATCACGACCGGACAGGGAGCCGGGGAGCTGTTTTTT,CAITTGQGAGELFF,TRBD1,.,TRBV10-3,TRBJ2-2
TGCGCCAGCAGCCAAGATAGTCCTCGAAGTGCGGGAACCAAACTGTTTTTT,CASSQDSPRSAGTKLFF,.,once,TRBV4-1,TRBJ1-4
TGTGCCAGCAGTGACTCGACTAGCGGCCAAGAGACCCAGTACTTC,CASSDSTSGQETQYF,TRBD2,.,TRBV6-4,TRBJ2-5
TGTGCCAGTAGCAACTGGGACTTGACTGGGGCCAACGTCCTGACTTTC,CASSNWDLTGANVLTF,.,.,TRBV19,TRBJ2-6
TGTGCCAGCAGCTTAAATGGAGGGGCGGGGAATTCACCCCTCCACTTT,CASSLNGGAGNSPLHF,.,.,TRBV7-2,TRBJ1-6
TGTGCCACCAGCAGAGATGGGACAGGGCGTACCTACGAGCAGTACTTC,CATSRDGTGRTYEQYF,TRBD1,once,TRBV15,TRBJ2-7
TGTGCCAGCAGTGGGGCCCTACAATCTGGGGCCAACGTCCTGACTTTC,CASSGALQSGANVLTF,.,.,TRBV6-1,TRBJ2-6
TGTGCCAGCAGTGAAGCACACGAAGAGACCCAGTACTTC,CASSEAHEETQYF,.,.,TRBV2,TRBJ2-5
TGTGCCAGCAGTGAGCCGGGACAGGGAGACTATGGCTACACCTTC,CASSEPGQGDYGYTF,TRBD1,.,TRBV6-1,TRBJ1-2
TGTGCCAGCAGCCTCGGACAGGGCAGCAATCAGCCCCAGCATTTT,CASSLGQGSNQPQHF,TRBD1,.,TRBV3-1/TRBV3-2,TRBJ1-5
TGTGCCAGCAGCGTGGGACAGGGGGCGGCCGGGCCCCAGCATTTT,CASSVGQGAAGPQHF,TRBD1,once,TRBV28,TRBJ1-5
TGTGCCAGCAGCGTCTCTGCGGGGGCGTACACTGAAGCTTTCTTT,CASSVSAGAYTEAFF,.,.,TRBV9,TRBJ1-1
TGCGCCAGCAGCCAGGGCGGGACAGGGAACAATGAGCAGTTCTTC,CASSQGGTGNNEQFF,TRBD1,.,TRBV4-3,TRBJ2-1
TGCGCCAGCAGCACAGACAGCCAGCAAGAGACCCAGTACTTC,CASSTDSQQETQYF,.,once,TRBV5-1,TRBJ2-5
TGCGCCAGCAGCCGGGGACAGGGCTACGAGCAGTACTTC,CASSRGQGYEQYF,TRBD1,once,TRBV4-1,TRBJ2-7
TGTGCCAGCAGCCTAGTCCCGGGACAGGGGGATGAAAAACTGTTTTTT,CASSLVPGQGDEKLFF,TRBD1,.,TRBV7-9,TRBJ1-4
TGCAGCGTTGAAGATCACGGGGGGCCCTATGGCTACACCTTC,CSVEDHGGPYGYTF,.,.,TRBV29-1,TRBJ1-2
TGTGCCAGCAGCTTGTATAGCAATCAGCCCCAGCATTTT,CASSLYSNQPQHF,.,.,TRBV16,TRBJ1-5
TGCGCCAGCAGCTTGGCCGGGAGCGGGAGACCCCAAGAGACCCAGTACTTC,CASSLAGSGRPQETQYF,TRBD2,.,TRBV5-1,TRBJ2-5
TGTGCCAGCAGCGGCAGGGTCTCCGGGGAGCTGTTTTTT,CASSGRVSGELFF,.,once,TRBV11-2,TRBJ2-2
TGCGCCAGCAGCCGGGACACGACACAAGAGACCCAGTACTTC,CASSRDTTQETQYF,.,.,TRBV5-1,TRBJ2-5
TGTGCCAGCAGCATACCGGCTAGCGGCACCGGGGAGCTGTTTTTT,CASSIPASGTGELFF,TRBD2,.,TRBV7-6,TRBJ2-2